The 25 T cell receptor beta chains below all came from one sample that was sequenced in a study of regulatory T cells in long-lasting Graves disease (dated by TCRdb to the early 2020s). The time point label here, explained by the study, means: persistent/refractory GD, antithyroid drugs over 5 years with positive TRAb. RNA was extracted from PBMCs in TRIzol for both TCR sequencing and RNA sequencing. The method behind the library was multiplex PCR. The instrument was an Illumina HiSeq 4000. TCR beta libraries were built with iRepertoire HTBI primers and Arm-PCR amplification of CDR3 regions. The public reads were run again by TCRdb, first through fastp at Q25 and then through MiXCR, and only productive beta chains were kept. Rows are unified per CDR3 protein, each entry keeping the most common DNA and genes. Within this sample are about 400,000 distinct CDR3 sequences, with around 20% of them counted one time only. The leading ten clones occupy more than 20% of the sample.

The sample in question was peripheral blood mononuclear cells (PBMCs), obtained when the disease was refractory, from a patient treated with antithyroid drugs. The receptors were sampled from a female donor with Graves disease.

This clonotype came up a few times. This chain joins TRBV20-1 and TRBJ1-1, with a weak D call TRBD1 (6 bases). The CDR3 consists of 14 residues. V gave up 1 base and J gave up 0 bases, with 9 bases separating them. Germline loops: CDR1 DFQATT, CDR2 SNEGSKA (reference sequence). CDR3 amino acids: CSARAGGLNTEAFF. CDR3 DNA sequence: TGCAGTGCTAGAGCGGGGGGGCTGAACACTGAAGCTTTCTTT.

As DNA, the CDR3 is TGTGCCAGCAGTGCAACTAGCGGGAGTCGGGAGACCCAGTACTTC. Protein product: CASSATSGSRETQYF. This rearrangement joins TRBV6-1 to TRBJ2-5; 11 bases fit TRBD2. This CDR3 is built from 15 residues. J gave up 5 bases and V 4 bases, and 6 bases lay outside the gene matches. CDR1 is MNHNS and CDR2 is SASEGT in the germline V gene.

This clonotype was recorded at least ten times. The CDR3 here is CASSLPGQDYGYTF. CDR3 nucleotides: TGTGCCAGCAGTCTACCGGGACAGGACTATGGCTACACCTTC. This rearrangement joins TRBV28 to TRBJ1-2, with 8 bases aligning to TRBD1. Trimming took 5 bases from V and 3 from J; bases not matched to a gene: 5. The germline V gene has CDR1 MDHEN and CDR2 SYDVKM. The length of the CDR3 is 14 residues.

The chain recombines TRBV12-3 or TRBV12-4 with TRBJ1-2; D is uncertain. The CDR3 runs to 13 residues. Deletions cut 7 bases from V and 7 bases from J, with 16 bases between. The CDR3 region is CASTPPGQAGYTF. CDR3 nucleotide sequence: TGTGCCAGCACCCCCCCCGGGCAGGCTGGCTACACCTTC.

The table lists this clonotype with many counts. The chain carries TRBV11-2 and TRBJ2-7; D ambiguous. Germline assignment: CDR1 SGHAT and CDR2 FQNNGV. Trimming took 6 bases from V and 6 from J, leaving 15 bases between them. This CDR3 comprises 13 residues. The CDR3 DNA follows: TGTGCCAGCAGGCAAATAGGTCAAATCGAGCAGTACTTC. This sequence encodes CASRQIGQIEQYF.

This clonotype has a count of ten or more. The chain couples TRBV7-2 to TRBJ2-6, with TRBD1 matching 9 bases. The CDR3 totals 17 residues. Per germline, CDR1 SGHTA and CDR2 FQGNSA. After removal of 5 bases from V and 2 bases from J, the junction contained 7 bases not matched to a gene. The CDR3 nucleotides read TGTGCCAGCAGCATACGTGGGACAGGGACTGGGGCCAACGTCCTGACTTTC. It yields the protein CASSIRGTGTGANVLTF.

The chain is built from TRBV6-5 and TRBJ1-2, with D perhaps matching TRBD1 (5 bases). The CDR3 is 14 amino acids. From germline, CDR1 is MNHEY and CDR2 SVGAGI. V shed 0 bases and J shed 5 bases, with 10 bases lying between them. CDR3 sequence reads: CASSYSGPGYGYTF. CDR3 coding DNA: TGTGCCAGCAGTTACTCCGGGCCAGGGTATGGCTACACCTTC.

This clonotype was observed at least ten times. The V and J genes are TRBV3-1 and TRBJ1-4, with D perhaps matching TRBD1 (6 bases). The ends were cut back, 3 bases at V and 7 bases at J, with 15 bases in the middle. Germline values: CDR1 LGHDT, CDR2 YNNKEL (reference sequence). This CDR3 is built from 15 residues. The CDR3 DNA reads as TGTGCCAGCAGCCAGGACCTAGGGGGAGGTGAAAAACTGTTTTTT. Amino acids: CASSQDLGGGEKLFF. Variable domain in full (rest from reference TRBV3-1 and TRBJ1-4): DTAVSQTPKYLVTQMGNDKSIKCEQNLGHDTMYWYKQDSKKFLKIMFSYNNKELIINETVPNRFSPKSPDKAHLNLHINSLELGDSAVYFCASSQDLGGGEKLFFGSGTQLSVL.

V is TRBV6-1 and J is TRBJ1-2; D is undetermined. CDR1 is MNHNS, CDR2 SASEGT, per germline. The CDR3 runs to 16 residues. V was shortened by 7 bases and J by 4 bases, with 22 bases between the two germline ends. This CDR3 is CASTDEREKILYGYTF. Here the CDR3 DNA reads TGTGCCAGCACCGACGAGAGGGAGAAGATACTCTATGGCTACACCTTC.

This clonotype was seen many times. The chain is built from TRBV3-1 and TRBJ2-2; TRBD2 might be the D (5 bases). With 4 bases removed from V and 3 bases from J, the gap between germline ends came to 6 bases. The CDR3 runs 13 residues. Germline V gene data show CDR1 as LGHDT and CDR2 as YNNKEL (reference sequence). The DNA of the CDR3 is TGTGCCAGCAGCCCGGACTACACCGGGGAGCTGTTTTTT. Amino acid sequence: CASSPDYTGELFF.

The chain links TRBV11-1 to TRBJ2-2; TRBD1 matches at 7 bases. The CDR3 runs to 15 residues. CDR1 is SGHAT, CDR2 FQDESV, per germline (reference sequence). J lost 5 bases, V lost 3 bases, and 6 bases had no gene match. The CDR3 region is CASSLTGQWTGELFF. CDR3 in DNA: TGTGCCAGCAGCTTGACAGGGCAGTGGACCGGGGAGCTGTTTTTT.

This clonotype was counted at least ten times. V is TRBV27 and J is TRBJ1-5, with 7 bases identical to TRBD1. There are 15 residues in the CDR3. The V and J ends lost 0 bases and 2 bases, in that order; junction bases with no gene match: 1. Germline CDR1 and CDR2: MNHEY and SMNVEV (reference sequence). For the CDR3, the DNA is TGTGCCAGCAGTTTATCCACAGGGGGCAATCAGCCCCAGCATTTT. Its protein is CASSLSTGGNQPQHF.

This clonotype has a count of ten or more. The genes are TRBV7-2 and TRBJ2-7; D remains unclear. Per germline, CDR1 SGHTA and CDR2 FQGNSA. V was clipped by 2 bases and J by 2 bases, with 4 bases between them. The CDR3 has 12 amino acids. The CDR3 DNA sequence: TGTGCCAGCAGCTTAAATGCCTACGAGCAGTACTTC. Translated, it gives CASSLNAYEQYF.

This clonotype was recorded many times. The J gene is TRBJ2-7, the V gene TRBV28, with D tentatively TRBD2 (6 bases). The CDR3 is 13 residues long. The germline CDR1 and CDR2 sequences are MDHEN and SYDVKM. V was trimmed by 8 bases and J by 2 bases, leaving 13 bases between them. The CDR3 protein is CASGDFMAYEQYF. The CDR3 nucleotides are TGTGCCAGCGGGGACTTTATGGCCTACGAGCAGTACTTC.

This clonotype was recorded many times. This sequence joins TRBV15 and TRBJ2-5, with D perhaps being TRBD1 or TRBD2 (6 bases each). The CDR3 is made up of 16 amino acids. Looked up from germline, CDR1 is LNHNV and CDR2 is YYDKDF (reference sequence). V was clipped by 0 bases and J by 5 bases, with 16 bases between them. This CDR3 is CATSRDPGAVGETQYF. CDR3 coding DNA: TGTGCCACCAGCAGAGATCCGGGGGCTGTCGGTGAGACCCAGTACTTC. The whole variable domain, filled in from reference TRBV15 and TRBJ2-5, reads DAMVIQNPRYQVTQFGKPVTLSCSQTLNHNVMYWYQQKSSQAPKLLFHYYDKDFNNEADTPDNFQSRRPNTSFCFLDIRSPGLGDTAMYLCATSRDPGAVGETQYFGPGTRLLVL.

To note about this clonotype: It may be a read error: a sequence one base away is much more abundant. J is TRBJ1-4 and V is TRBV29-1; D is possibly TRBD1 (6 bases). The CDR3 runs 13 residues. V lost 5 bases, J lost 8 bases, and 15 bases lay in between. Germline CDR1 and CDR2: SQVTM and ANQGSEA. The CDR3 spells CSVQVQGNEKLFF. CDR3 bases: TGCAGCGTTCAAGTACAGGGAAACGAAAAACTGTTTTTT.

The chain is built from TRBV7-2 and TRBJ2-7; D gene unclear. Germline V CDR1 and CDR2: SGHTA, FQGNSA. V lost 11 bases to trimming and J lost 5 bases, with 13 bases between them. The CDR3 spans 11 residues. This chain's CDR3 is CASAGWDEQYF. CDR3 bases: TGTGCCTCAGCTGGCTGGGACGAGCAGTACTTC.

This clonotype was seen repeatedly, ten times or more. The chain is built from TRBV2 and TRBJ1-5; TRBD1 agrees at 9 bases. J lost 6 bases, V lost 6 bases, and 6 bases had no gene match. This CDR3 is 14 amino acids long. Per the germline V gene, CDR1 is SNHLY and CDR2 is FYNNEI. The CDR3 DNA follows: TGTGCCAGCAGCGCTGGACAGGGGAGTCAGCCCCAGCATTTT. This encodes CASSAGQGSQPQHF.

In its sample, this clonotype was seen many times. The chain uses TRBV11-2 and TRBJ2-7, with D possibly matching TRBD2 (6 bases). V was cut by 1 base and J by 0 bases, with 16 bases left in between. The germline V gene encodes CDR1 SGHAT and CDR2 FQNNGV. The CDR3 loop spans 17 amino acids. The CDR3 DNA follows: TGTGCCAGCAGCTTAGTCCCGAGGGGAGGAGGCTCCTACGAGCAGTACTTC. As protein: CASSLVPRGGGSYEQYF.

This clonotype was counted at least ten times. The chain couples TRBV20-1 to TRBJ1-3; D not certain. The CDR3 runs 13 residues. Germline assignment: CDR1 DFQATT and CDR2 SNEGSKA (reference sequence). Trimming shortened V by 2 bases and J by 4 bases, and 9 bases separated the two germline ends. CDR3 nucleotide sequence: TGCAGTGCTAGATCGGCTTCGGGAAACACCATATATTTT. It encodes CSARSASGNTIYF.

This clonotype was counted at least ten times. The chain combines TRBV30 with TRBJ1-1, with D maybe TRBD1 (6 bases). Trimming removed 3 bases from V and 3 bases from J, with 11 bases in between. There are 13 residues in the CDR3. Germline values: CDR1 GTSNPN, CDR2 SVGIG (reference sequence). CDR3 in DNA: TGTGCCTGGAGGCCACAGGGATACACTGAAGCTTTCTTT. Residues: CAWRPQGYTEAFF.

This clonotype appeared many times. The CDR3 DNA reads as TGTGCCAGCAGTTCTCCTAGCGAGACGGCCTACGAGCAGTACTTC. Its translation: CASSSPSETAYEQYF. The chain couples TRBV28 to TRBJ2-7, with a possible D match to TRBD2 (6 bases). The V gene's germline CDR1 is MDHEN and CDR2 SYDVKM. The CDR3 consists of 15 residues. The ends were cut back, 4 bases at V and 2 bases at J, with 15 bases in the middle.

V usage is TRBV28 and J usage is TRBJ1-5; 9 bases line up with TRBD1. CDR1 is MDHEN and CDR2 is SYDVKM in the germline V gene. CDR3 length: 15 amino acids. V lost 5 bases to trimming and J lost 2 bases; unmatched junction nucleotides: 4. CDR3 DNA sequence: TGTGCCAGCAGTCATAGACAGGGGGGCAATCAGCCCCAGCATTTT. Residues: CASSHRQGGNQPQHF.

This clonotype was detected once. The CDR3 DNA is TGTGCCAGCAGCACCCCCCCAGCGGATACGCAGTATTTT. It encodes CASSTPPADTQYF. The chain links TRBV6-2 or TRBV6-3 to TRBJ2-3; no clear D gene. Trimming removed 6 bases at V and 6 bases at J, with 13 bases between. CDR1 MNHEY and CDR2 SVGEGT come from the germline V gene. There are 13 residues in the CDR3.

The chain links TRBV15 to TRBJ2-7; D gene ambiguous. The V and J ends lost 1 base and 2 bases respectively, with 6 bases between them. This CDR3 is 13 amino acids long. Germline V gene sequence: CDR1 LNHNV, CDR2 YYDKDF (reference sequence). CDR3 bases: TGTGCCACCAGCAGAGGACCAACCTACGAGCAGTACTTC. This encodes CATSRGPTYEQYF.